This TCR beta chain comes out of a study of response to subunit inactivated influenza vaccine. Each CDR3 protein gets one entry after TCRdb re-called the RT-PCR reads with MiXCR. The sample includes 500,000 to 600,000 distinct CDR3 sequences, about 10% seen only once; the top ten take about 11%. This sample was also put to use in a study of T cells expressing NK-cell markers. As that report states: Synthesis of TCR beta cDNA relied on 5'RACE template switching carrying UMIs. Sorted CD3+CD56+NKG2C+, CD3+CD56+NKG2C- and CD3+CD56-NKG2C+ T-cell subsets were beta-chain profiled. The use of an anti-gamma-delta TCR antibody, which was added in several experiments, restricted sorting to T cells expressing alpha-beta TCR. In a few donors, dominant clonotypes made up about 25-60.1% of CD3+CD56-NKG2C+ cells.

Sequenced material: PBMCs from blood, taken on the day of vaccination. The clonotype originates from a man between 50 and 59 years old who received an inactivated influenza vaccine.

CDR3 in amino acids: CASSPRLTSFYGYTF. The CDR3 DNA follows: TGTGCCAGCAGCCCAAGACTTACCTCGTTCTATGGCTACACCTTC. V is TRBV5-5 and J is TRBJ1-2, with D uncertain. V gave up 4 bases and J gave up 4 bases, with 17 bases separating them. The V gene's germline CDR1 is SGHKS and CDR2 YYEKEE (reference sequence). The CDR3 has 15 amino acids.